This T cell receptor beta chain stems from a study of T cells in Graves' hyperthyroidism and ophthalmopathy (dated by TCRdb to between 2018 and 2020). Regarding the research as a whole: Peripheral blood samples were taken at the time of initial diagnosis, prior to any treatment. Following sampling, methimazole starting at 30 mg daily was given to hyperthyroidism patients, and high-dose intravenous methylprednisolone was given to ophthalmopathy patients. The approximately 100 discovery patients were divided at random into training and test sets in a 7:3 ratio. The study also compared thyroid tissue and blood T-cell repertoires from 5 to 7 Graves' hyperthyroidism patients. Prospective prediction of ophthalmopathy was tested in an independent validation cohort of some 19 hyperthyroidism patients and 17 patients who later progressed to ophthalmopathy. According to the paper, TCR Vbeta CDR3 sequencing was carried out on some 140 peripheral blood samples, which came from fewer than 50 ophthalmopathy, 80 or so hyperthyroidism and roughly 17 progressor patients. TCR V-J signatures able to tell the groups apart were searched for in a discovery cohort of some 100 patients, of whom about 40 had Graves' ophthalmopathy and about 60 had stable Graves' hyperthyroidism.

The TCR beta CDR3 regions were amplified from the RNA transcripts. The first round of RT-PCR for the TCR CDR3 was performed with the HTBI primer set and the Qiagen OneStep RT-PCR kit. A second multiplex PCR round built the libraries, followed by size selection and purification. Paired-end sequencing of the libraries was performed with 100 bp reads on an Illumina HiSeq2000. In the original analysis: Raw data were processed with SOAPnuke, discarding reads with adapters, uncalled bases, mean Phred below 15, or no exact constant-primer or identifier match. High-quality paired reads were merged with COPE v1.2.5, and unique nucleotide sequences were defined as clonotypes. MiTCR v1.1 was used to align clonotypes to the IMGT TRBV, TRBD and TRBJ reference segments. Analysis was restricted to V-J combinations with a frequency above 0.0001, which covered 98% to 99.2% of repertoires. A TCS score was defined as the ratio of F50 (clonal expansion) to E x V (chaos), with BLOSUM62-based TCRdist applied between CDR3 peptides within each V-J. Welch's t-statistics and random forest reduced roughly 540 V-J features to 13, which were used in a naive Bayes classifier (R e1071). The public reads were run again by TCRdb, first through fastp at Q25 and then through MiXCR, and only productive beta chains were kept. Entries that share a CDR3 protein sequence are merged under the most common genes and DNA. It is TCRdb's table, rather than the study itself, that gives the V and J calls and clone size. The sample includes about 420,000 distinct CDR3 sequences, with roughly an eighth observed a single time. About 4.9% of the sample is held by the ten biggest clonotypes.

Beyond this particular receptor, the publication reports: Most expanded thyroid clonotypes (frequency above 0.001) were also detected in blood, suggesting blood repertoires may reflect thyroid immune responses. In validation, progression to ophthalmopathy was predicted by the model with roughly 69% sensitivity and 72% to 80% specificity, a median of around 5.9 months before onset. In cross-validation, a model built on a 13 V-J signature told ophthalmopathy apart from stable hyperthyroidism with less than 90% sensitivity and about 81% specificity, and in testing the same model reached 80%/75%. Sample size was not statistically predetermined, and blinding of investigators to group allocation was not performed.

A patient counted as having stable Graves' hyperthyroidism if no progression to ophthalmopathy occurred over 18 months of follow-up. Hyperthyroidism patients were newly diagnosed, had a disease duration of under 2 months, and were aged 18 to 65 years. The study excluded patients with uncontrolled infections, other autoimmune diseases, pregnancy or lactation. Diagnoses were based on clinical symptoms, serum thyroxine and TRAb, thyroid ultrasound and orbital computed tomography. PBMCs were isolated from around 10 ml of fresh peripheral blood by Ficoll-Paque density gradient centrifugation. Trizol reagent was used to extract total RNA, and RNA quality was then checked on an Agilent 2100 Bioanalyzer. The germline V gene (reference sequence) yields SEHNR for CDR1 and FQNEAQ for CDR2. Including cysteine and phenylalanine, the CDR3 has 16 amino acids. CDR3 DNA is the only sequence kept; it has 48 bases, read in frame from the first base. Here V drops 3 bases and J drops 7 bases, and the junction holds 14 bases not matched to any gene.

Of note for this clonotype: The antigen it recognizes is unknown. Within one base of it there is no much larger clone, and no base qualities were kept.

The sequenced sample consisted of blood. The origin of this receptor is a young woman with Graves' hyperthyroidism. This sequence uses TRBV7-9 and TRBJ2-5; 7 bases in the junction line up with TRBD1. For the CDR3, the sequence is CASSFPVGQGVTTQYF. The sequence in DNA is TGTGCCAGCAGCTTCCCTGTGGGCCAGGGGGTCACGACCCAGTACTTC.